This TCR beta chain was documented in a study of T cells in Graves' hyperthyroidism and ophthalmopathy. Study outcomes and limitations: Ophthalmopathy was model-predicted a median roughly 6.5 months pre-onset. Peripheral blood also featured most of the thyroid clonotypes expanded above 0.001.

From RNA transcripts, TCR beta CDR3 regions were amplified. HTBI primers were employed in a first-round RT-PCR of the TCR CDR3. TCRdb independently ran MiXCR on the multiplex PCR reads; one entry per CDR3 protein. The data show hundreds of thousands of distinct CDR3 sequences, with approximately 19% seen just once and about a sixth held by the top ten. Concerning this clonotype: Its antigen remains unknown.

The germline CDR1 and CDR2 sequences are MGHDK and SYGVNS. Trimming removed 3 bases from V and 9 bases from J, with 21 bases in between. The CDR3 consists of 17 residues. Hyperthyroidism patients were newly diagnosed, had disease duration under 2 months, and were aged 18 to 65 years. Progressors' blood was drawn at hyperthyroidism diagnosis, before ophthalmopathy symptoms. Material for sequencing was blood. This chain joins TRBV25-1 and TRBJ1-6, with a possible D match to TRBD1 (5 bases). This receptor was taken from a woman aged 45-59 years with Graves' hyperthyroidism that later progressed to Graves' ophthalmopathy. CDR3 region: CASSERRPLDTVSPLHF. The CDR3 DNA reads TGTGCCAGCAGTGAGCGCCGCCCCCTGGACACGGTTTCACCCCTCCACTTT.